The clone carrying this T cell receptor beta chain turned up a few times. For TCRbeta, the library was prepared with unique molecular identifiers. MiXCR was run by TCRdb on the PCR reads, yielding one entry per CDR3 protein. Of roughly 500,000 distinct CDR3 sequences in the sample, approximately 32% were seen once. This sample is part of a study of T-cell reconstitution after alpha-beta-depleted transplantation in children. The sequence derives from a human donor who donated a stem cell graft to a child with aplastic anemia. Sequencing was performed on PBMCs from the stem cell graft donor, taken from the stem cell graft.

The CDR3 sequence is CASSSSGRGNTQYF. DNA of the CDR3: TGTGCCAGCAGCTCTAGCGGGAGGGGAAATACGCAGTATTTT. V usage is TRBV7-6 and J usage is TRBJ2-3; 12 nucleotides align to TRBD2. Per germline, CDR1 SGHVS and CDR2 FNYEAQ. The CDR3 consists of 14 residues. The V gene end was trimmed by 4 bases and the J gene end by 7 bases; junction bases not matched to a gene: 3.